This TCR beta chain originates from a study of cytomegalovirus exposure and HLA in healthy donors. Regarding the study as a whole: HLA alleles were associated with fewer than 20,000 TCR beta sequences in a later analysis at 0.05 false discovery rate. Reports indicate that TCR beta sequences accurately predicted the HLA-A and HLA-B alleles of most subjects.

To note about this clone: Antigen specificity is unknown.

The study ran its PCR with 60 Vbeta and 13 Jbeta primers. Sequenced by immunoSEQ multiplex PCR; TCRdb stores in-frame clones only, minus some. This sample has about 210,000 clones, with around 80% found just once. The sample comprised PBMCs. This clonotype was obtained from a boy under 18 in good health and CMV-seronegative.

CDR3 sequence: CSGSIIADTQYF. The CDR3 DNA sequence: TGCAGCGGGAGTATCATCGCAGATACGCAGTATTTT. The chain uses TRBV29-1 and TRBJ2-3; D unclear. Per the germline V gene, CDR1 is SQVTM and CDR2 is ANQGSEA. The CDR3 is made up of 12 amino acids. V was shortened by 7 bases and J by 4 bases, with 12 bases between the two germline ends.